Listed below are T cell receptor beta chains from one sample, sequenced in a study of CD8 T cells in ankylosing spondylitis. TCRdb processed the 5' RACE reads anew with MiXCR; each CDR3 protein has one entry. The sample carries some 140,000 distinct CDR3 sequences, about 7% recorded once. What was sequenced was blood, either unsorted or a sorted T cell fraction (not recorded which). The receptor set was obtained from a female donor with ankylosing spondylitis or in good health (not recorded which). Both conserved end residues are part of each CDR3. Each record gives: J gene, D gene, clone size, V gene, CDR3 DNA, CDR3 protein. D genes are given only for firm matches. Clone size is given for some rows only: seen once, a few or many times, or a class if the clone is expanded.

j_call: TRBJ2-3
d_call: -
clone_size: many
v_call: TRBV7-3
cdr3_nt: TGTGCCAGCAGCCCAATGGGGGTTTTGGCAGATACGCAGTATTTT
cdr3_aa: CASSPMGVLADTQYF

j_call: TRBJ2-2
d_call: -
clone_size: many
v_call: TRBV12-3/TRBV12-4
cdr3_nt: TGTGCCAGCAGTCAAGGGGGGGCGGACACCGGGGAGCTGTTTTTT
cdr3_aa: CASSQGGADTGELFF

j_call: TRBJ2-4
d_call: -
clone_size: many
v_call: TRBV4-1
cdr3_nt: TGCGCCAGCAGCCAAGACCAGGGCCAGGGAGGCATTCAGTACTTC
cdr3_aa: CASSQDQGQGGIQYF

j_call: TRBJ2-7
d_call: TRBD2
clone_size: -
v_call: TRBV10-3
cdr3_nt: TGTGCCATCAGTTTCGCCGGGACTAGCGGGGGGGGCTCCTACGAGCAGTACTTC
cdr3_aa: CAISFAGTSGGGSYEQYF

j_call: TRBJ2-1
d_call: TRBD1
clone_size: many
v_call: TRBV24-1
cdr3_nt: TGTGCCACCAGTGATACCGGGACAGGAGAGCAGTTCTTC
cdr3_aa: CATSDTGTGEQFF

j_call: TRBJ2-3
d_call: -
clone_size: -
v_call: TRBV11-2
cdr3_nt: TGTGCCAGCAGCTTCCTACCGAGGGGGGCCACAGATACGCAGTATTTT
cdr3_aa: CASSFLPRGATDTQYF

j_call: TRBJ2-3
d_call: -
clone_size: many
v_call: TRBV24-1
cdr3_nt: TGTGCCACCGCGGTCCCCGACATGGATACGCAGTATTTT
cdr3_aa: CATAVPDMDTQYF

j_call: TRBJ1-2
d_call: -
clone_size: few
v_call: TRBV7-9
cdr3_nt: TGTGCCAGCAGCTTAGATGCAGGGTATGGCTACACCTTC
cdr3_aa: CASSLDAGYGYTF

j_call: TRBJ2-7
d_call: -
clone_size: many
v_call: TRBV4-2
cdr3_nt: TGTGCCAGCAGCCAAGATATGGCAGTCTCCTACGAGCAGTACTTC
cdr3_aa: CASSQDMAVSYEQYF

j_call: TRBJ2-3
d_call: -
clone_size: few
v_call: TRBV7-3
cdr3_nt: TGTGCCAGCAGCTCCACTAGGACCAGCACAGATACGCAGTATTTT
cdr3_aa: CASSSTRTSTDTQYF

j_call: TRBJ1-1
d_call: -
clone_size: few
v_call: TRBV4-2
cdr3_nt: TGTGCCAGCAGCCAAGGGACTGGGGGGGCTGAAGCTTTCTTT
cdr3_aa: CASSQGTGGAEAFF

j_call: TRBJ1-1
d_call: -
clone_size: many
v_call: TRBV5-1
cdr3_nt: TGCGCCAGCAGCTTGGGGGGAAAGACTAACACTGAAGCTTTCTTT
cdr3_aa: CASSLGGKTNTEAFF

j_call: TRBJ2-7
d_call: -
clone_size: few
v_call: TRBV20-1
cdr3_nt: TGCAGTGGATCCAAGGGGGACGAGCAGTACTTC
cdr3_aa: CSGSKGDEQYF

j_call: TRBJ1-1
d_call: -
clone_size: -
v_call: TRBV7-9
cdr3_nt: TGTGCCAGCAGCTTCCTGGTTGGAGAAGCTTTCTTT
cdr3_aa: CASSFLVGEAFF

j_call: TRBJ2-1
d_call: TRBD1
clone_size: many
v_call: TRBV20-1
cdr3_nt: TGCAGTGCCAGTACCCCGGGACAGGGCTACAATGAGCAGTTCTTC
cdr3_aa: CSASTPGQGYNEQFF

j_call: TRBJ1-2
d_call: TRBD1
clone_size: many
v_call: TRBV7-9
cdr3_nt: TGTGCCAGCAGCTTAGGGGGACAGGCTAGTCGTGGCTACACCTTC
cdr3_aa: CASSLGGQASRGYTF

j_call: TRBJ2-5
d_call: -
clone_size: many
v_call: TRBV2
cdr3_nt: TGTGCCAGCAGTGAAGTGCGTGGACAAGAGACCCAGTACTTC
cdr3_aa: CASSEVRGQETQYF

j_call: TRBJ1-2
d_call: TRBD1
clone_size: many
v_call: TRBV3-1
cdr3_nt: TGTGCCAGCAGCCAACGGTCCCGGACAGGGGGCTTCTATGGCTACACCTTC
cdr3_aa: CASSQRSRTGGFYGYTF

j_call: TRBJ2-5
d_call: TRBD2
clone_size: many
v_call: TRBV7-2
cdr3_nt: TGTGCCAGCACCCTGGGGAGCGGGGGGTTACGGGAGACCCAGTACTTC
cdr3_aa: CASTLGSGGLRETQYF

j_call: TRBJ2-1
d_call: -
clone_size: many
v_call: TRBV29-1
cdr3_nt: TGCAGCGTCCGGGACGGTTACAATGAGCAGTTCTTC
cdr3_aa: CSVRDGYNEQFF

j_call: TRBJ2-7
d_call: TRBD1
clone_size: many
v_call: TRBV29-1
cdr3_nt: TGCAGCGCCGGACAGGGTCGTACCTACGAGCAGTACTTC
cdr3_aa: CSAGQGRTYEQYF

j_call: TRBJ2-2
d_call: -
clone_size: many
v_call: TRBV7-2
cdr3_nt: TGTGCCAGCAGCTTAAAACCGGGATTCACCGGGGAGCTGTTTTTT
cdr3_aa: CASSLKPGFTGELFF

j_call: TRBJ1-1
d_call: -
clone_size: many
v_call: TRBV12-5
cdr3_nt: TGTGCTAGTGGTTCAGGGCCAAGGAACACTGAAGCTTTCTTT
cdr3_aa: CASGSGPRNTEAFF

j_call: TRBJ1-5
d_call: -
clone_size: many
v_call: TRBV5-1
cdr3_nt: TGCGCCAGCAGCTTGTCAGGGGCGGCTGGTCAGCCCCAGCATTTT
cdr3_aa: CASSLSGAAGQPQHF